The clone carrying this TCR beta chain was detected a few times. What it binds is unknown. A single record per CDR3 protein comes from TCRdb applying MiXCR to the 5' RACE reads. The sample comprises approximately 500,000 distinct CDR3 sequences, 12% of which are singletons, and under 7.5% rests with the top ten. The sample is drawn from a study of CD8 T cells in ankylosing spondylitis. Study observations and caveats: About 8 highly homologous variants made up a TCR beta motif, and this motif appeared characteristic of ankylosing spondylitis blood.

The CDR3 consists of 15 residues. V lost 7 bases to trimming and J lost 1 base; unmatched junction nucleotides: 9. Germline CDR1 MDHEN, CDR2 SYDVKM. What was sequenced was blood, either unsorted or a sorted T cell fraction (not recorded which). The TCR comes from a male donor with ankylosing spondylitis. The chain has TRBV28 and TRBJ2-7; 8 bases are a match to TRBD1. The CDR3 sequence: CASTMTGDPSYEQYF. CDR3 DNA sequence: TGTGCCAGCACTATGACAGGGGACCCTTCCTACGAGCAGTACTTC. Full variable domain (missing parts from reference TRBV28 and TRBJ2-7): DVKVTQSSRYLVKRTGEKVFLECVQDMDHENMFWYRQDPGLGLRLIYFSYDVKMKEKGDIPEGYSVSREKKERFSLILESASTNQTSMYLCASTMTGDPSYEQYFGPGTRLTVT.